One TCR beta chain is described in this entry. Its antigen is currently unknown. The multiple sclerosis controls were treatment-naive patients, and their relapsing-remitting disease was stable or active. Negative isolation was used for CD8+ and CD4+ T cells, and FACS enrichment was applied to TEMRA cells. This record comes from a study of CD8 T cells in Susac syndrome. Study observations and caveats: The study recognized that its TCR sequencing and HLA analysis covered a relatively small number of individuals.

CDR1 is SEHNR, CDR2 FQNEAQ, per germline (reference sequence). This CDR3 region has 17 residues. V lost 6 bases, J lost 0 bases, and 7 bases stayed unmatched. Random hexamers were used to reverse transcribe the RNA input (about 0.5 to 1 ug). The CDR3 of TCR beta was amplified by immunoSEQ multiplex PCR across 54 Vbeta and 13 Jbeta. MiXCR was run by TCRdb on the immunoSEQ multiplex PCR reads, yielding one entry per CDR3 protein. Altogether a few hundred thousand distinct CDR3 sequences are present, 95% being singletons, with the ten largest covering 0.085% to 0.095%. The sequencing input was CD4+ T cells from PBMCs. The receptor's source is a human donor with multiple sclerosis. The rearrangement joins TRBV7-9 to TRBJ2-1, with 11 bases lining up with TRBD2. The CDR3, as DNA: TGTGCCAGCAGTCCGACTAGCGGGAAAAGCTCCTACAATGAGCAGTTCTTC. It codes for CASSPTSGKSSYNEQFF.